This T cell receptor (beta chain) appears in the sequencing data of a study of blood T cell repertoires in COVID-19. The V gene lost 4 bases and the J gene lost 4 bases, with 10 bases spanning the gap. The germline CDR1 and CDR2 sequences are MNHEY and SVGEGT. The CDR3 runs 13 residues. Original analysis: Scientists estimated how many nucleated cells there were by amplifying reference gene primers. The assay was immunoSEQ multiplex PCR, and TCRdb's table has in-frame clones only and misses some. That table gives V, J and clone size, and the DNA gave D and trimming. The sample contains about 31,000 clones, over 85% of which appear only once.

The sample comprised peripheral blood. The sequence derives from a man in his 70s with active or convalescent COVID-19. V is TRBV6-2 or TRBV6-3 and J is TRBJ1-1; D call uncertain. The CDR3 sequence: CASSLAFPTEAFF. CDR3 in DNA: TGTGCCAGCAGTTTGGCTTTCCCCACTGAAGCTTTCTTT.